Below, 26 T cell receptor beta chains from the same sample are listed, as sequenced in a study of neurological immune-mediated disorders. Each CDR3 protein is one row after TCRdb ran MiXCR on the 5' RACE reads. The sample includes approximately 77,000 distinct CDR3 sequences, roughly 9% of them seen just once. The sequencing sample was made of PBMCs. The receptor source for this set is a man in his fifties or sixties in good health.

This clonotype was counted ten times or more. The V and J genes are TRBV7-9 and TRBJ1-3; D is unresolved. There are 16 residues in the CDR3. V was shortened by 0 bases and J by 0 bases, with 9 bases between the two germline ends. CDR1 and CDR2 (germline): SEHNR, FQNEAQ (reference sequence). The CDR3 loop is CASSLATGPSGNTIYF. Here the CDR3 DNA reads TGTGCCAGCAGCTTAGCAACGGGTCCCTCTGGAAACACCATATATTTT.

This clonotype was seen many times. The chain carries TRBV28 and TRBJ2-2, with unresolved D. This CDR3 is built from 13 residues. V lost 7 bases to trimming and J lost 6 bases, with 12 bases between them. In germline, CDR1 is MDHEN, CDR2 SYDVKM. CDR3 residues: CASTLGTPGELFF. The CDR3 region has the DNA TGTGCCAGCACGTTAGGAACGCCCGGGGAGCTGTTTTTT.

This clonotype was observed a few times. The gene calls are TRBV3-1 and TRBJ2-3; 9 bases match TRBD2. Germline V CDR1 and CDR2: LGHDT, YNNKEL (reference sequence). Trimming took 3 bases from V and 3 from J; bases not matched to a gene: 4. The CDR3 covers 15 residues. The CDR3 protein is CASSQRGGRTDTQYF. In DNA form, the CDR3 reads TGTGCCAGCAGCCAGCGGGGGGGCCGGACAGATACGCAGTATTTT.

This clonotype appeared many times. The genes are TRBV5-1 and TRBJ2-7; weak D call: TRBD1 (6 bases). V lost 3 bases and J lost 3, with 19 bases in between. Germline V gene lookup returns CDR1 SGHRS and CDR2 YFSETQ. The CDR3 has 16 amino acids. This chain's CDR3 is CASSSPQGVEGYEQYF. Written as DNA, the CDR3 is TGCGCCAGCAGCTCACCACAGGGAGTCGAAGGCTACGAGCAGTACTTC. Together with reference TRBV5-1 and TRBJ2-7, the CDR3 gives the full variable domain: KAGVTQTPRYLIKTRGQQVTLSCSPISGHRSVSWYQQTPGQGLQFLFEYFSETQRNKGNFPGRFSGRQFSNSRSEMNVSTLELGDSALYLCASSSPQGVEGYEQYFGPGTRLTVT.

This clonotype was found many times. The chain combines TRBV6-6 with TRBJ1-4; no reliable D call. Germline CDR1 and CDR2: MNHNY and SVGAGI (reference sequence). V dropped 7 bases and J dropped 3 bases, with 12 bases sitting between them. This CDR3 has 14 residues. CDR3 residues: CASNLGRANEKLFF. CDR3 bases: TGTGCCAGCAACCTCGGGAGGGCTAATGAAAAACTGTTTTTT.

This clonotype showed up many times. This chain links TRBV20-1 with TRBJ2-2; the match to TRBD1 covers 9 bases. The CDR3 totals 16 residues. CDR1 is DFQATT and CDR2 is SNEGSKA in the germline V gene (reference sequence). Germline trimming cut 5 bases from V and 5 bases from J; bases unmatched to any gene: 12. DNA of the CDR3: TGCAGTGCTCAATCGACCGGGACAGGGAAAACCGGGGAGCTGTTTTTT. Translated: CSAQSTGTGKTGELFF.

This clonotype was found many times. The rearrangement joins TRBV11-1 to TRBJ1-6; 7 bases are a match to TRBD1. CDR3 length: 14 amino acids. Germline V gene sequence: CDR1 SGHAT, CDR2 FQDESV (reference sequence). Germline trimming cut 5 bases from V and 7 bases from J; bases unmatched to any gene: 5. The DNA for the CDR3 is TGTGCCAGCAGCCCGGGACAGACGAATTCACCCCTCCACTTT. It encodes CASSPGQTNSPLHF.

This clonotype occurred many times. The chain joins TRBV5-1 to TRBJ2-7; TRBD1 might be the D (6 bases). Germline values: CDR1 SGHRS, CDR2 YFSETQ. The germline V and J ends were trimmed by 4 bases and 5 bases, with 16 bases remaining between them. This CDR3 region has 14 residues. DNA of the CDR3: TGCGCCAGCAGCCCCCCGACAGGACCGAACGAGCAGTACTTC. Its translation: CASSPPTGPNEQYF.

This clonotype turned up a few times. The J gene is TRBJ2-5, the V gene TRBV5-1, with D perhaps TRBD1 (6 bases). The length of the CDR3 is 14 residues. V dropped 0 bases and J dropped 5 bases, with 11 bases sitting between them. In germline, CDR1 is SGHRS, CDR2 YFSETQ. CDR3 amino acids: CASSLAVQGETQYF. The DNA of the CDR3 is TGCGCCAGCAGCTTGGCCGTGCAGGGGGAGACCCAGTACTTC.

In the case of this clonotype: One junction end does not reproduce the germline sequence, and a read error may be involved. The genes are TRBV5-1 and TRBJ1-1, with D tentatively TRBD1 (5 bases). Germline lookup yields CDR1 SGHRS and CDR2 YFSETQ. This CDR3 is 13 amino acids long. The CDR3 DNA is TGCGCCAGCAGCTCTCCCGGGGCTACTGAATCTTTCTTT. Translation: CASSSPGATESFF. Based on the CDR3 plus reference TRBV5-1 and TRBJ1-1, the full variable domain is KAGVTQTPRYLIKTRGQQVTLSCSPISGHRSVSWYQQTPGQGLQFLFEYFSETQRNKGNFPGRFSGRQFSNSRSEMNVSTLELGDSALYLCASSSPGATESFFGQGTRLTVV.

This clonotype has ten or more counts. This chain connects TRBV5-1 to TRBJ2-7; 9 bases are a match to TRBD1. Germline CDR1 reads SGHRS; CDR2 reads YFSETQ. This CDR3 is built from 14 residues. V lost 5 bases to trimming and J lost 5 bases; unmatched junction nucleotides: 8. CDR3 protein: CASREPGQGNEQYF. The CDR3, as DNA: TGCGCCAGCAGAGAACCGGGACAGGGCAACGAGCAGTACTTC.

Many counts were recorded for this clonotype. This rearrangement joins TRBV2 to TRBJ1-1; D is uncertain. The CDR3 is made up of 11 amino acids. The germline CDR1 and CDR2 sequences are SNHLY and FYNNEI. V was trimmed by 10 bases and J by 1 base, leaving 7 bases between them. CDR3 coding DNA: TGTGCCACGACGGAGAACACTGAAGCTTTCTTT. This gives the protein CATTENTEAFF.

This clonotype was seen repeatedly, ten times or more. CDR3 in amino acids: CASSQGLQGFGEQYF. CDR3 in DNA: TGCGCCAGCAGCCAAGGTCTGCAGGGGTTCGGCGAGCAGTACTTC. The V gene is TRBV4-1, the J gene TRBJ2-7; TRBD1 might be the D (6 bases). The CDR3 is made up of 15 amino acids. Trimming took 1 base from V and 6 from J, leaving 16 bases between them. Germline-derived CDR1 and CDR2 are MGHRA and YSYEKL.

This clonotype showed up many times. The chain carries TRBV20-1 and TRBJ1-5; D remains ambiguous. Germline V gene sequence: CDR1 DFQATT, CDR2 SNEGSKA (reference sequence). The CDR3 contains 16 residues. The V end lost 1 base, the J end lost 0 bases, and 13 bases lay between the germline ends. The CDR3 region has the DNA TGCAGTGCTAGAGGCGCCCGGACGGATAGCAATCAGCCCCAGCATTTT. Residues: CSARGARTDSNQPQHF.

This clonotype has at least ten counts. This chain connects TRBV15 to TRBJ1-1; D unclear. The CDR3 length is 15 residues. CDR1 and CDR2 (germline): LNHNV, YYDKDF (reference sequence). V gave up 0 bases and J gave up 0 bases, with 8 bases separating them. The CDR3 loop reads CATSREARMNTEAFF. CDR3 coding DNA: TGTGCCACCAGCAGAGAGGCCCGAATGAACACTGAAGCTTTCTTT.

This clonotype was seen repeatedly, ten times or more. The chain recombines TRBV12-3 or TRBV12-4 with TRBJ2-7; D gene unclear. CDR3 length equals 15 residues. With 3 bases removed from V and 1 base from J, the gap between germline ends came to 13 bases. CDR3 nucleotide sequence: TGTGCCAGCAGTTTTCGCCTAGGAGCATCCTACGAGCAGTACTTC. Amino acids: CASSFRLGASYEQYF.

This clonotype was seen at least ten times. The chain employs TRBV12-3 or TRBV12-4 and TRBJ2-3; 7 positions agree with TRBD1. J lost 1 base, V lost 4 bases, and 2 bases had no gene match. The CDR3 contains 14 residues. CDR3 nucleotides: TGTGCCAGCAGTTCCGACAGGGGCACAGATACGCAGTATTTT. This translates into CASSSDRGTDTQYF.

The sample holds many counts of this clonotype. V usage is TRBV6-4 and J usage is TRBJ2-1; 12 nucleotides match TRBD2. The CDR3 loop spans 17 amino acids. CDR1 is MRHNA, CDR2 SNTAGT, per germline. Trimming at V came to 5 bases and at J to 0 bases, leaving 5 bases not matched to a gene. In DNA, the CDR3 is TGTGCCAGCAGTAGACTAGCGGGAGCCCTCTCCTACAATGAGCAGTTCTTC. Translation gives CASSRLAGALSYNEQFF.

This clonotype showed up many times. CDR3 DNA sequence: TGCAGTGCTGGCCCAGCGGGGGCCCCCACAGATACGCAGTATTTT. Its protein is CSAGPAGAPTDTQYF. This chain connects TRBV20-1 to TRBJ2-3; TRBD2 aligns across 8 bases. Trimming cost V 5 bases and J 2 bases; bases outside gene matches: 9. From germline, CDR1 is DFQATT and CDR2 SNEGSKA (reference sequence). The CDR3 is 15 amino acids.

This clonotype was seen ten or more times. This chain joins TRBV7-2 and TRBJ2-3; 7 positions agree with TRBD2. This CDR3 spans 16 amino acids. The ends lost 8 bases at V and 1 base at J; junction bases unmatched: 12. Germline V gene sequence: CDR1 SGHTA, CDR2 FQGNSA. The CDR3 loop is CASRFTGGGGTDTQYF. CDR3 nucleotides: TGTGCCAGCCGGTTTACGGGCGGGGGAGGCACAGATACGCAGTATTTT.

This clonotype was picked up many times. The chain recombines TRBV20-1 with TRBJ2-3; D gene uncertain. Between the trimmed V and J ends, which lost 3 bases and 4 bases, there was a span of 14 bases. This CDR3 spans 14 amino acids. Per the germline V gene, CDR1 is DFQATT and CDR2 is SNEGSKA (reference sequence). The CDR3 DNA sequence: TGCAGTGCTAGGGGCCCGCCCGGTGCAGATACGCAGTATTTT. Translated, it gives CSARGPPGADTQYF.

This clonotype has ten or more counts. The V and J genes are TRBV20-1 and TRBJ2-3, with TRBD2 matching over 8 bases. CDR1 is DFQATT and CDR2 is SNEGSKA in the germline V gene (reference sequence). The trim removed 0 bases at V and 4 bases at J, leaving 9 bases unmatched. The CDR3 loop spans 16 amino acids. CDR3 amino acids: CSAREIGGGLSDTQYF. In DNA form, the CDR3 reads TGCAGTGCTAGAGAGATCGGGGGGGGGCTTTCAGATACGCAGTATTTT.

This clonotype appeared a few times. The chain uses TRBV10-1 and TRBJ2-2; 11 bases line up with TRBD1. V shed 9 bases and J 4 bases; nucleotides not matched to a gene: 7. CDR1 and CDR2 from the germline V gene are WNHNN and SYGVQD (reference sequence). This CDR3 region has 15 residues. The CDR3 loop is CASSGQGATTGELFF. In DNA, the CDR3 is TGCGCCAGTTCCGGACAGGGGGCGACCACCGGGGAGCTGTTTTTT.

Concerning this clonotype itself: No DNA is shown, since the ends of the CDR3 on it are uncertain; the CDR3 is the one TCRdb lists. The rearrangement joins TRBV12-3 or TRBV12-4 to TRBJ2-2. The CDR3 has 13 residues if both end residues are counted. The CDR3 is CASSIWLPGSCFF.

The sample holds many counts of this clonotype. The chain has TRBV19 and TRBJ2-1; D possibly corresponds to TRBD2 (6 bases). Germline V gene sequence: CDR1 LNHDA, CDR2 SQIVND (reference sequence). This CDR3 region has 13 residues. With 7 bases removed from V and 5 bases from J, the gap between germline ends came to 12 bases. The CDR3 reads CASTQTSNNEQFF. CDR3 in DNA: TGTGCCAGTACTCAGACTAGTAACAATGAGCAGTTCTTC.

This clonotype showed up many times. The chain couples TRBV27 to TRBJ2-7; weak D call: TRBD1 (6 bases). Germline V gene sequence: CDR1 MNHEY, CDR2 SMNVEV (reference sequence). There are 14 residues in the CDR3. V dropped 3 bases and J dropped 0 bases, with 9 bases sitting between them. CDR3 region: CASSFSDSSYEQYF. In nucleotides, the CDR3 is TGTGCCAGCAGTTTCTCGGACAGCTCCTACGAGCAGTACTTC.